Presented here are 20 T cell receptor beta chains from one specimen sequenced in a study of cytomegalovirus exposure and HLA in healthy donors. The PCR made use of 60 Vbeta and 13 Jbeta primers. The table came from immunoSEQ multiplex PCR; TCRdb's copy has only in-frame clones and leaves some out. This sample has about 150,000 clones, with roughly a tenth found just once. The sequenced sample was PBMCs. The receptors stem from a male donor in good health and CMV-seronegative.

The rearrangement links TRBV5-1 to TRBJ1-1, with TRBD1 as a possible D gene (5 bases). CDR3 size: 15 residues. Germline V gives CDR1 SGHRS, CDR2 YFSETQ. Trimming stripped 1 base from V and 3 bases from J, with 13 bases between. CDR3 DNA: TGCGCCAGCAGCTTGTCTCCCGACAGTTACACTGAAGCTTTCTTT. Amino acids: CASSLSPDSYTEAFF.

The CDR3 DNA is TGTGCCAGCAGCTTGGAGGGCTCCTACGAGCAGTACTTC. Its protein is CASSLEGSYEQYF. The rearrangement joins TRBV6-6 to TRBJ2-7; D may be TRBD2 (6 bases). Germline CDR1 and CDR2: MNHNY and SVGAGI (reference sequence). V lost 6 bases and J 0 bases, leaving 9 bases between the germline ends. The CDR3 has 13 amino acids.

This clone was picked up a small number of times. The chain joins TRBV7-9 to TRBJ2-3; 12 bases are a match to TRBD2. Trimming took 5 bases from V and 6 from J; bases not matched to a gene: 12. CDR1 is SEHNR, CDR2 FQNEAQ, per germline (reference sequence). The CDR3 runs to 17 residues. The CDR3 DNA sequence: TGTGCCAGCAGCCCCCAGCCTAGCGGGGGGGATCGTGATACGCAGTATTTT. Its translation: CASSPQPSGGDRDTQYF.

V usage is TRBV19 and J usage is TRBJ2-2, with 9 positions matching TRBD2. Germline CDR1 and CDR2: LNHDA and SQIVND (reference sequence). The CDR3 extends over 17 amino acids. V lost 4 bases and J lost 4; bases outside the gene matches: 10. Here the CDR3 DNA reads TGTGCCAGTAGTACGGATAGCGGGAGTGTAACCACCGGGGAGCTGTTTTTT. Its translation is CASSTDSGSVTTGELFF.

This sequence joins TRBV7-8 and TRBJ2-1; tentatively, D is TRBD2 (5 bases). V lost 1 base and J lost 1, with 11 bases in between. Germline-derived CDR1 and CDR2 are SGHVS and FQNEAQ. This CDR3 is built from 16 residues. DNA of the CDR3: TGTGCCAGCAGCTTAGACCGTTGGGAGTCCTACAATGAGCAGTTCTTC. This translates into CASSLDRWESYNEQFF.

This clone was seen a few times. The chain combines TRBV2 with TRBJ1-5; D may be TRBD1 (5 bases). The V end lost 4 bases, the J end lost 6 bases, and 16 bases lay between the germline ends. The germline gives CDR1 SNHLY, CDR2 FYNNEI. CDR3 length: 15 residues. The CDR3 spells CASSGYFRDSQPQHF. CDR3 nucleotide sequence: TGTGCCAGCAGTGGTTATTTCAGGGATTCTCAGCCCCAGCATTTT.

This clone was counted a few times. The same CDR3 also results from other DNA sequences found in this sample. This chain links TRBV27 with TRBJ2-7, with D unresolved. Germline V gives CDR1 MNHEY, CDR2 SMNVEV (reference sequence). V gave up 7 bases and J gave up 1 base, with 14 bases separating them. This CDR3 comprises 14 residues. CDR3 loop: CASMVSPLSYEQYF. The CDR3 nucleotides read TGTGCCAGCATGGTGAGCCCATTATCCTACGAGCAGTACTTC.

The rearrangement links TRBV5-4 to TRBJ2-7; 9 bases align to TRBD1. J gave up 3 bases and V 1 base, and 5 bases lay outside the gene matches. CDR1 is SGHNT and CDR2 is YYREEE in the germline V gene (reference sequence). This CDR3 is 15 amino acids long. DNA for the CDR3: TGTGCCAGCAGCTTGCCGGGACAGGGCGACTACGAGCAGTACTTC. Amino acids: CASSLPGQGDYEQYF.

This clone is medium-sized in the sample. V gene TRBV25-1 combines with J gene TRBJ2-7; 9 nucleotides line up with TRBD2. V lost 5 bases, J lost 7 bases, and 9 bases stayed unmatched. The CDR3 is 14 amino acids. CDR1 and CDR2 from the germline V gene are MGHDK and SYGVNS. The CDR3 sequence is CASSNEREAAEQYF. For the CDR3, the DNA is TGTGCCAGCAGTAATGAGCGGGAGGCTGCGGAGCAGTACTTC.

This clone turned up a few times. V and J are TRBV5-4 and TRBJ2-7; 10 bases agree with TRBD1. CDR3 length: 15 residues. Germline lookup yields CDR1 SGHNT and CDR2 YYREEE (reference sequence). V trimming: 3 bases; J trimming: 0 bases; junction bases outside the gene matches: 3. CDR3 nucleotide sequence: TGTGCCAGCAGCTCGGGACAGGGGAGCTCCTACGAGCAGTACTTC. Translated, it gives CASSSGQGSSYEQYF. Looking up the rest from reference TRBV5-4 and TRBJ2-7 gives the full variable domain: ETGVTQSPTHLIKTRGQQVTLRCSSQSGHNTVSWYQQALGQGPQFIFQYYREEENGRGNFPPRFSGLQFPNYSSELNVNALELDDSALYLCASSSGQGSSYEQYFGPGTRLTVT.

This clone was observed a handful of times. The V call is TRBV28, the J call TRBJ1-5; D is undetermined. CDR1 and CDR2 from the germline V gene are MDHEN and SYDVKM. V was cut by 7 bases and J by 0 bases, with 19 bases left in between. The CDR3 extends over 17 amino acids. CDR3 protein: CASTNPQRGDSNQPQHF. Written as DNA, the CDR3 is TGTGCCAGCACTAATCCTCAGCGAGGAGATAGCAATCAGCCCCAGCATTTT.

V gene TRBV19 combines with J gene TRBJ1-5; D might be TRBD1 (5 bases). This CDR3 spans 15 amino acids. V was clipped by 7 bases and J by 4 bases, with 17 bases between them. Germline CDR1 and CDR2: LNHDA and SQIVND (reference sequence). CDR3 region: CASTDPQGFNQPQHF. The CDR3 nucleotides are TGTGCCAGTACCGATCCCCAGGGTTTTAATCAGCCCCAGCATTTT.

The chain joins TRBV28 to TRBJ2-7; 12 bases align to TRBD2. The CDR3 spans 16 residues. Germline loops: CDR1 MDHEN, CDR2 SYDVKM. V was clipped by 5 bases and J by 2 bases; unmatched bases: 7. The CDR3 DNA is TGTGCCAGCAGTCCCCGACTAGCGGGGGTCACCTACGAGCAGTACTTC. This codes for CASSPRLAGVTYEQYF.

This clone was picked up a small number of times. The chain combines TRBV28 with TRBJ1-5; possible D gene TRBD1, 6 bases. The germline V gene has CDR1 MDHEN and CDR2 SYDVKM. This CDR3 is built from 15 residues. Trimming removed 2 bases from V and 3 bases from J, with 11 bases in between. In DNA, the CDR3 is TGTGCCAGCAGTTTAACCCAGGGGAACAATCAGCCCCAGCATTTT. Encoded protein: CASSLTQGNNQPQHF.

This clone has more than one count but fewer than ten. The rearrangement uses TRBV25-1 and TRBJ2-3; D may be TRBD2 (6 bases). Germline V CDR1 and CDR2: MGHDK, SYGVNS. Between the trimmed V and J ends, which lost 6 bases and 6 bases, there was a span of 13 bases. The CDR3 spans 13 residues. For the CDR3, the DNA is TGTGCCAGCAGACTAGCCGGAGCGGATACGCAGTATTTT. Amino acids: CASRLAGADTQYF.

V is TRBV6-6 and J is TRBJ1-2; 9 bases agree with TRBD1. Germline trimming cut 6 bases from V and 6 bases from J; bases unmatched to any gene: 8. Germline-derived CDR1 and CDR2 are MNHNY and SVGAGI (reference sequence). The CDR3 sequence is 14 residues long. This CDR3 reads CASSVQGALDGYTF. Written as DNA, the CDR3 is TGTGCCAGCAGCGTACAGGGGGCGCTTGATGGCTACACCTTC.

This clone came up a few times. The chain has TRBV9 and TRBJ2-3; 8 bases line up with TRBD1. V lost 4 bases, J lost 0 bases, and 7 bases stayed unmatched. The CDR3 covers 16 residues. Germline-derived CDR1 and CDR2 are SGDLS and YYNGEE. The chain's CDR3 is CASSNRQGRSTDTQYF. The CDR3 DNA follows: TGTGCCAGCAGCAACCGACAGGGGCGGAGCACAGATACGCAGTATTTT.

This clone was observed a handful of times. The J gene is TRBJ2-1, the V gene TRBV4-3, with D perhaps TRBD2 (7 bases). V was trimmed by 4 bases and J by 6 bases, leaving 16 bases between them. Germline CDR1 LGHNA, CDR2 YSLEER. CDR3 size: 15 residues. The CDR3 DNA reads TGCGCCAGCAGCCGCGAGGGGGGGGCCCGCAATGAGCAGTTCTTC. Translated: CASSREGGARNEQFF.

The table lists this clone with a few counts. This chain uses TRBV30 with TRBJ2-2; 11 bases agree with TRBD2. CDR3 length: 19 amino acids. Germline CDR1 reads GTSNPN; CDR2 reads SVGIG (reference sequence). Trimming removed 4 bases from V and 3 bases from J; junction bases left unmatched: 16. CDR3 loop: CAWIMPSGRLSTDTGELFF. The CDR3 DNA reads as TGTGCCTGGATTATGCCTAGCGGGAGGCTCTCCACCGACACCGGGGAGCTGTTTTTT. Full variable domain (remainder filled in from reference TRBV30 and TRBJ2-2): SQTIHQWPATLVQPVGSPLSLECTVEGTSNPNLYWYRQAAGRGLQLLFYSVGIGQISSEVPQNLSASRPQDRQFILSSKKLLLSDSGFYLCAWIMPSGRLSTDTGELFFGEGSRLTVL.

This clone has only a few counts. The rearrangement joins TRBV14 to TRBJ2-4; a weak D match, TRBD2 (5 bases). The CDR3 totals 13 residues. Per the germline V gene, CDR1 is SGHDN and CDR2 is FVKESK. Trimming stripped 1 base from V and 9 bases from J, with 10 bases between. CDR3: CASSQAGSGIQYF. The CDR3 DNA reads as TGTGCCAGCAGCCAAGCTGGGAGCGGCATTCAGTACTTC.